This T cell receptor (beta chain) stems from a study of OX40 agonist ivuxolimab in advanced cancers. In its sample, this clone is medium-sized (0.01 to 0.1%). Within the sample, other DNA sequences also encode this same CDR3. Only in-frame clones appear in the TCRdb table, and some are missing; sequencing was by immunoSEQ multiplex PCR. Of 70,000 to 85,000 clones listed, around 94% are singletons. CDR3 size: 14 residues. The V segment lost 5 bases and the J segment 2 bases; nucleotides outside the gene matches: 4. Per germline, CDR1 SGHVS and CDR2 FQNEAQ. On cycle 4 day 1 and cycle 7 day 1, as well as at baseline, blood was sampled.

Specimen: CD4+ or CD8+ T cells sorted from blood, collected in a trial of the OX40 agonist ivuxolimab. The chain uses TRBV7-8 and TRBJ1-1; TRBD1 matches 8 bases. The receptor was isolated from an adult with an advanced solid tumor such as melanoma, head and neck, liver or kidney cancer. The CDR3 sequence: CASSPDRGNTEAFF. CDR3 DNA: TGTGCCAGCAGCCCCGACAGGGGCAACACTGAAGCTTTCTTT.